This entry lists 8 T cell receptor beta chains sequenced from one sample in a study of shared clonotypes between healthy human individuals. Data came from immunoSEQ multiplex PCR; TCRdb stores just in-frame clones and leaves some out. This sample has over 2 million clones; 85% to 95% occur once, and the top ten carry roughly 0.13%. The sequencing input was naive CD4+ T cells sorted from blood. Subset reported: CD45RA+ positively selected. These receptors were collected from a young man in good health.

The chain employs TRBV6-5 and TRBJ2-5; D is perhaps TRBD2 (5 bases). The J call could be wrong; TRBJ2-7 is a better fit for the DNA end. Germline V gene lookup returns CDR1 MNHEY and CDR2 SVGAGI. The CDR3 sequence is 11 residues long. The CDR3 DNA sequence: TGTGCCAGCAGCGGGACCTACGAGCAGTACTTC. Translated: CASSGTYEQYF.

This rearrangement joins TRBV6-5 to TRBJ2-7; 8 bases are shared with TRBD2. The CDR3 sequence is 14 residues long. The J segment lost 7 bases and the V segment lost 7 bases, leaving 12 bases of the junction unmatched. Germline values: CDR1 MNHEY, CDR2 SVGAGI. The CDR3 spells CASNIRGGLGEQYF. Here the CDR3 DNA reads TGTGCCAGCAACATCCGGGGGGGACTAGGAGAGCAGTACTTC.

CDR3 DNA: TGTGCCAGCAGCTTGTTCCGGACAGGGGGCGAAGGCTACACCTTC. Translating gives CASSLFRTGGEGYTF. This chain joins TRBV5-4 and TRBJ1-2, with 11 bases identical to TRBD1. Losses at the gene ends were 1 base for V and 8 bases for J; bases not matched to a gene: 7. Looked up from germline, CDR1 is SGHNT and CDR2 is YYREEE (reference sequence). The CDR3 totals 15 residues.

V gene TRBV7-9 combines with J gene TRBJ1-2; D is possibly TRBD1 (6 bases). The CDR3 extends over 16 amino acids. In germline, CDR1 is SEHNR, CDR2 FQNEAQ (reference sequence). V shed 0 bases and J shed 1 base, with 12 bases lying between them. The CDR3 bases are TGTGCCAGCAGCTTAGCGCGAGGGGGGTTTAACTATGGCTACACCTTC. Residues: CASSLARGGFNYGYTF.

This chain joins TRBV28 and TRBJ1-6, with 10 nucleotides matching TRBD1. Trimming took 6 bases from V and 0 from J; bases not matched to a gene: 11. The CDR3 consists of 19 residues. In germline, CDR1 is MDHEN, CDR2 SYDVKM. The DNA of the CDR3 is TGTGCCAGCAGCTCCGGGACAGGGGCACGAAGCTCCTATAATTCACCCCTCCACTTT. It specifies CASSSGTGARSSYNSPLHF.

On this clone: This may be a read error: a much more frequent sequence differs by one nucleotide. The chain employs TRBV4-1 and TRBJ2-6; D is unresolved. Germline CDR1 is MGHRA and CDR2 is YSYEKL. This CDR3 spans 16 amino acids. Trimming left V 0 bases short and J 0 bases short, with 6 bases between. CDR3 loop: CASSQDLSSGANVLTF. The CDR3 bases are TGCGCCAGCAGCCAAGATCTGAGCTCTGGGGCCAACGTCCTGACTTTC.

This chain connects TRBV9 to TRBJ2-1; weak D call: TRBD2 (5 bases). The CDR3 covers 16 residues. The V gene lost 0 bases and the J gene lost 3 bases, with 13 bases spanning the gap. Germline values: CDR1 SGDLS, CDR2 YYNGEE. CDR3 sequence: CASSVGSGINYNEQFF. In nucleotides, the CDR3 is TGTGCCAGCAGCGTAGGATCCGGGATTAACTACAATGAGCAGTTCTTC.

The chain joins TRBV19 to TRBJ1-2, with D uncertain. Germline CDR1 reads LNHDA; CDR2 reads SQIVND (reference sequence). The CDR3 contains 14 residues. V was shortened by 3 bases and J by 0 bases, with 8 bases between the two germline ends. This CDR3 reads CASSIMAANYGYTF. As DNA, the CDR3 is TGTGCCAGTAGTATCATGGCAGCTAACTATGGCTACACCTTC.